The 10 T cell receptor beta chains below were found in one sample sequenced in a study of early T cells in non-severe SARS-CoV-2 infection (dated by TCRdb to 2020 to 2023). Libraries were prepared through 5' RACE. The data were produced on a NextSeq 500. TCRdb itself trimmed the public reads at Q25 with fastp, ran MiXCR and retained productive beta chains. Rows are combined by CDR3 protein, so each entry shows the most common genes and DNA. The sample profile shows around 58,000 distinct CDR3 sequences; about 7.7% of them were found once. Clones ranked in the top ten supply more than 9% of the sample. This sample comprised whole blood, obtained at baseline. All receptors derive from an adult who was a healthcare worker with PCR-confirmed SARS-CoV-2 infection or an uninfected control (not recorded which).

This clonotype was counted only a few times. The genes are TRBV4-1 and TRBJ2-3; D not resolved. The CDR3 contains 16 residues. Germline values: CDR1 MGHRA, CDR2 YSYEKL. Trimming removed 1 base from V and 2 bases from J, with 13 bases in between. CDR3 protein: CASSQVITASTDTQYF. The DNA for the CDR3 is TGCGCCAGCAGCCAAGTTATCACAGCTTCCACAGATACGCAGTATTTT.

This clonotype has ten or more counts. V is TRBV24-1 and J is TRBJ2-7; D might be TRBD1 (6 bases). This CDR3 comprises 13 residues. Germline V gene sequence: CDR1 KGHDR, CDR2 SFDVKD. V was cut by 7 bases and J by 0 bases, with 9 bases left in between. The CDR3 DNA sequence: TGTGCCACCAGCGAGGACAGCTCCTACGAGCAGTACTTC. This encodes CATSEDSSYEQYF.

V is TRBV27 and J is TRBJ1-1; D not certain. The CDR3 has 12 residues. In germline, CDR1 is MNHEY, CDR2 SMNVEV (reference sequence). The V gene lost 6 bases and the J gene lost 4 bases, with 9 bases spanning the gap. CDR3 residues: CASSRMGTEAFF. In DNA form, the CDR3 reads TGTGCCAGCAGCCGCATGGGCACTGAAGCTTTCTTT.

This clonotype was seen ten or more times. J is TRBJ2-3 and V is TRBV25-1; D is perhaps TRBD1 (6 bases). The CDR3 loop spans 16 amino acids. The germline V gene encodes CDR1 MGHDK and CDR2 SYGVNS. Deletions cut 1 base from V and 6 bases from J, with 17 bases between. CDR3 sequence reads: CASSEFSGALTDTQYF. The CDR3 DNA follows: TGTGCCAGCAGTGAATTTTCAGGGGCCCTTACCGATACGCAGTATTTT.

About this clonotype: This may arise from a read error, as a much more abundant clone is one base away. V and J are TRBV5-4 and TRBJ2-5; D unresolved. Per germline, CDR1 SGHNT and CDR2 YYREEE (reference sequence). Trimming took off 1 base at V and 7 bases at J, with 14 bases between the two ends. This CDR3 spans 14 amino acids. The CDR3 sequence is CASSLLGNTGTQYF. Written as DNA, the CDR3 is TGTGCCAGCAGCTTGCTTGGGAATACGGGGACCCAGTACTTC.

The chain carries TRBV20-1 and TRBJ2-3; TRBD2 might be the D (6 bases). Germline-derived CDR1 and CDR2 are DFQATT and SNEGSKA (reference sequence). The CDR3 contains 12 residues. Trimming shortened V by 2 bases and J by 7 bases, and 10 bases separated the two germline ends. The CDR3 bases are TGCAGTGCTAGACCTACTAGCAATACGCAGTATTTT. This gives the protein CSARPTSNTQYF.

This clonotype was counted ten times or more. The V gene is TRBV7-2, the J gene TRBJ2-3, with TRBD1 matching 7 bases. V lost 5 bases, J lost 2 bases, and 4 bases stayed unmatched. This CDR3 is built from 14 residues. Germline V gene lookup returns CDR1 SGHTA and CDR2 FQGNSA. CDR3 protein: CASSRGQATDTQYF. The CDR3 DNA reads TGTGCCAGCAGCCGAGGACAGGCCACAGATACGCAGTATTTT.

This clonotype was seen repeatedly, ten times or more. This sequence joins TRBV20-1 and TRBJ2-7, with 8 bases matching TRBD2. CDR3 size: 14 residues. Germline assignment: CDR1 DFQATT and CDR2 SNEGSKA (reference sequence). Unmatched junction bases numbered 9, after V lost 6 bases and J lost 2 bases. CDR3 residues: CSATASGRTYEQYF. CDR3 nucleotides: TGCAGTGCGACTGCAAGCGGGAGAACCTACGAGCAGTACTTC.

This clonotype was observed a few times. The genes are TRBV3-1 and TRBJ2-5; 7 positions match TRBD1. Germline V gene lookup returns CDR1 LGHDT and CDR2 YNNKEL (reference sequence). Trimming cost V 4 bases and J 1 base; bases outside gene matches: 9. CDR3 length: 16 amino acids. The CDR3 loop is CASSRPGTVLQETQYF. The CDR3 DNA sequence: TGTGCCAGCAGCCGACCCGGGACAGTACTCCAAGAGACCCAGTACTTC.

This clonotype was seen repeatedly, ten times or more. The genes are TRBV7-6 and TRBJ2-7; the D is unclear. V was clipped by 1 base and J by 2 bases, with 12 bases between them. Germline values: CDR1 SGHVS, CDR2 FNYEAQ. The CDR3 totals 15 residues. CDR3 sequence reads: CASSLEFGGTYEQYF. Here the CDR3 DNA reads TGTGCCAGCAGCTTAGAATTCGGCGGAACCTACGAGCAGTACTTC.